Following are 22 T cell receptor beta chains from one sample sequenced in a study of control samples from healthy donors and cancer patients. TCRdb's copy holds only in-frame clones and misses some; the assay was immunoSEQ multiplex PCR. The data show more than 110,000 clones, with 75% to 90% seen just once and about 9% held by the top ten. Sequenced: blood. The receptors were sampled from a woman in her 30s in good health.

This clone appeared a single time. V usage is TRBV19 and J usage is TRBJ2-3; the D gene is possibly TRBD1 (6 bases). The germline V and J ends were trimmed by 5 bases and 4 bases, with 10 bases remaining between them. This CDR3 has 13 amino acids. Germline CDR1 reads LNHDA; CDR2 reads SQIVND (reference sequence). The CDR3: CASSAPGADTQYF. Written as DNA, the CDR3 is TGTGCCAGTAGTGCACCAGGGGCAGATACGCAGTATTTT.

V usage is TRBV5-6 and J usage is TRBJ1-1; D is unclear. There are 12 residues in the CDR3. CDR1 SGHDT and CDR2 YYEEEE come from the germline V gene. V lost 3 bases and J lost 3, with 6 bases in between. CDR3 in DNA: TGTGCCAGCAGCTCCTTAGACACTGAAGCTTTCTTT. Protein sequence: CASSSLDTEAFF.

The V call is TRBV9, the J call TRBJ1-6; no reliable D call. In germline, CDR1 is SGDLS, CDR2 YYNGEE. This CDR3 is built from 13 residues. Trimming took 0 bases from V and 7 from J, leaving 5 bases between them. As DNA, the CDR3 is TGTGCCAGCAGCGTAGCGGGGAATTCACCCCTCCACTTT. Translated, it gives CASSVAGNSPLHF.

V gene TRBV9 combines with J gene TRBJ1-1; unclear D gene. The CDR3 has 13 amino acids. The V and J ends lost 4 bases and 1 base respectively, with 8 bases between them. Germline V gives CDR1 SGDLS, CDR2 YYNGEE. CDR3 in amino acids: CASSPSGNTEAFF. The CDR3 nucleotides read TGTGCCAGCAGCCCCAGCGGGAACACTGAAGCTTTCTTT.

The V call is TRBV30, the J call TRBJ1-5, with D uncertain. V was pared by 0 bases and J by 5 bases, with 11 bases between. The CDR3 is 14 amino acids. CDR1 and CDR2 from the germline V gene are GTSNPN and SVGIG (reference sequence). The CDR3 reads CAWSVAEADQPQHF. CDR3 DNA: TGTGCCTGGAGTGTTGCCGAGGCGGATCAGCCCCAGCATTTT.

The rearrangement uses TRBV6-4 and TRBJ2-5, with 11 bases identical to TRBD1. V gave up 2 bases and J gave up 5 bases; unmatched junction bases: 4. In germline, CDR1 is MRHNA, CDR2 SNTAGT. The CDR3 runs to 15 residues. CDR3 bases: TGTGCCAGCAGTGACGGACAGGGGGCCCAGGAGACCCAGTACTTC. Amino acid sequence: CASSDGQGAQETQYF.

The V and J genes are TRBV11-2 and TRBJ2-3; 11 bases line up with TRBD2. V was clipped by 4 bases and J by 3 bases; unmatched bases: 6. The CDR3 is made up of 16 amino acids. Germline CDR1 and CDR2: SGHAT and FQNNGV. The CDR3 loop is CASSSLAGGLTDTQYF. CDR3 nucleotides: TGTGCCAGCAGCTCCTTAGCGGGAGGGTTGACAGATACGCAGTATTTT.

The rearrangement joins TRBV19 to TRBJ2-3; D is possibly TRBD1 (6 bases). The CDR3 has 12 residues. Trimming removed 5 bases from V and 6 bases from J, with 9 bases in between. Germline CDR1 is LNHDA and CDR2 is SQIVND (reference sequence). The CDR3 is CASSGQSDTQYF. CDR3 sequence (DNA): TGTGCCAGTAGTGGACAGAGTGATACGCAGTATTTT.

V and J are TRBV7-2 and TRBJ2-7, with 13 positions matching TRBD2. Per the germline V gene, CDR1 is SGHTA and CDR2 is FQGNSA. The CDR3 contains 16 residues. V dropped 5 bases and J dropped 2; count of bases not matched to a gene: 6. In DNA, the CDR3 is TGTGCCAGCAGCCCGATGACTAGCGGGGGGACCTACGAGCAGTACTTC. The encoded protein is CASSPMTSGGTYEQYF.

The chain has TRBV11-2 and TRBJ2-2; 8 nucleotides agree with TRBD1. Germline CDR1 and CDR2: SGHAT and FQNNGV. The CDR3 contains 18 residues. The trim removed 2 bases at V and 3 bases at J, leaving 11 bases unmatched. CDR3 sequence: CASSLRTTGTGYTGELFF. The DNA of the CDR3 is TGTGCCAGCAGCTTACGAACAACCGGGACAGGTTACACCGGGGAGCTGTTTTTT.

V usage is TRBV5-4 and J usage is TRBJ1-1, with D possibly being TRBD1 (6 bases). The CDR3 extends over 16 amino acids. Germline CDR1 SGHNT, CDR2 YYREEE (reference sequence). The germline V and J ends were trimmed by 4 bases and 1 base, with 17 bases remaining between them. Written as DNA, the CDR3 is TGTGCCAGCAGCCCGGGGGGCCGACTACAGAACACTGAAGCTTTCTTT. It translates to CASSPGGRLQNTEAFF.

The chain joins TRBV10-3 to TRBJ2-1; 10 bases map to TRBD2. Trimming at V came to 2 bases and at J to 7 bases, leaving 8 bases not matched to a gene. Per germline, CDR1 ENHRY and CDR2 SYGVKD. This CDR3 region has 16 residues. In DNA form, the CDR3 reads TGTGCCATCAGTGAGAACCCTAGCGGGAGTTTAAATGAGCAGTTCTTC. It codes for CAISENPSGSLNEQFF.

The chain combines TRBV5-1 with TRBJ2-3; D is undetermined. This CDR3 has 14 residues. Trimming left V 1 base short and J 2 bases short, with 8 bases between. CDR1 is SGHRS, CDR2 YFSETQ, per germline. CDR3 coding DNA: TGCGCCAGCAGCTTGTCCATGGACACAGATACGCAGTATTTT. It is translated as CASSLSMDTDTQYF.

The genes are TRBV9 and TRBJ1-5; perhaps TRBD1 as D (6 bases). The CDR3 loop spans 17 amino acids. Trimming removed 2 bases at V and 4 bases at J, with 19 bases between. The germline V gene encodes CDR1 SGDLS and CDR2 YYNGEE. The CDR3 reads CASSVLGTGAANQPQHF. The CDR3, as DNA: TGTGCCAGCAGCGTCTTGGGGACGGGGGCGGCAAATCAGCCCCAGCATTTT.

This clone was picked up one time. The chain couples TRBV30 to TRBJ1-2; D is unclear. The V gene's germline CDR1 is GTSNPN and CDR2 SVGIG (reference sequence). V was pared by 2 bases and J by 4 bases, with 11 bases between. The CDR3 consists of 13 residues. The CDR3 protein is CAWSLGRVYGYTF. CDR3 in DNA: TGTGCCTGGAGTCTAGGACGAGTCTATGGCTACACCTTC.

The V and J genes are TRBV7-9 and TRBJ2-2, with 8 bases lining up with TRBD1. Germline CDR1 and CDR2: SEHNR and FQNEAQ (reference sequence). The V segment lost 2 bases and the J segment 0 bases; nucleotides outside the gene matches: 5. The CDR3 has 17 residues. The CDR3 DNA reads TGTGCCAGCAGCTTACCCCTGGACAGGGCGAACACCGGGGAGCTGTTTTTT. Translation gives CASSLPLDRANTGELFF.

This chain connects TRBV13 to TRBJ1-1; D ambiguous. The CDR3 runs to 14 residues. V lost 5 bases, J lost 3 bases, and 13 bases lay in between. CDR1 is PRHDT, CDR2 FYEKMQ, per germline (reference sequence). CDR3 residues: CASSALGRDTEAFF. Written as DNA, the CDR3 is TGTGCCAGCAGCGCACTCGGGAGGGACACTGAAGCTTTCTTT.

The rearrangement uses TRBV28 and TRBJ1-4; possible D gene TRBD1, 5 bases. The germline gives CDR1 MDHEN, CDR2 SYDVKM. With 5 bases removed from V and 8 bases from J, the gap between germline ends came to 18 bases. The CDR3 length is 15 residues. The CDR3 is CASSPAGAGSEKLFF. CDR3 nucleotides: TGTGCCAGCAGTCCGGCCGGCGCAGGGAGCGAAAAACTGTTTTTT.

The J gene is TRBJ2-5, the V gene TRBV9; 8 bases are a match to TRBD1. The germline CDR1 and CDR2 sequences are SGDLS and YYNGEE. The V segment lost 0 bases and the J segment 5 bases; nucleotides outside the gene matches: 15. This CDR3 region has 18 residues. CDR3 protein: CASSVAGRGQGWGETQYF. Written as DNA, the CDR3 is TGTGCCAGCAGCGTAGCTGGGCGCGGACAGGGTTGGGGGGAGACCCAGTACTTC.

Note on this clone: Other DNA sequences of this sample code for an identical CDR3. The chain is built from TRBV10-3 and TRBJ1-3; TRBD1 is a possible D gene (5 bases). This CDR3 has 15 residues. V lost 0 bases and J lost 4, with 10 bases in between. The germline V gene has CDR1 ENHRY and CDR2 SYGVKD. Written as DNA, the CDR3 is TGTGCCATCAGTGAGTCGACAGACTCCGGAAACACCATATATTTT. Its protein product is CAISESTDSGNTIYF.

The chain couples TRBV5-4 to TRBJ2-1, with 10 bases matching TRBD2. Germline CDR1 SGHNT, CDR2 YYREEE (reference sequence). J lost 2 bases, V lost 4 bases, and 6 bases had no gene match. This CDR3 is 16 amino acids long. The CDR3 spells CASSRTAGGPYNEQFF. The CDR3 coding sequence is TGTGCCAGCAGCCGTACAGCGGGAGGGCCCTACAATGAGCAGTTCTTC. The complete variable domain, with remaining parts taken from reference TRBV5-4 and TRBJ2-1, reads ETGVTQSPTHLIKTRGQQVTLRCSSQSGHNTVSWYQQALGQGPQFIFQYYREEENGRGNFPPRFSGLQFPNYSSELNVNALELDDSALYLCASSRTAGGPYNEQFFGPGTRLTVL.

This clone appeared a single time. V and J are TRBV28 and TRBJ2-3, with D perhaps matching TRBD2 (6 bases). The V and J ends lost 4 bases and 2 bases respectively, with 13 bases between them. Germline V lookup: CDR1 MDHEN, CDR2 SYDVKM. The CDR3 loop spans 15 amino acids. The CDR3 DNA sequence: TGTGCCAGCAGTTCCACGGGACTCCTCACAGATACGCAGTATTTT. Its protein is CASSSTGLLTDTQYF.